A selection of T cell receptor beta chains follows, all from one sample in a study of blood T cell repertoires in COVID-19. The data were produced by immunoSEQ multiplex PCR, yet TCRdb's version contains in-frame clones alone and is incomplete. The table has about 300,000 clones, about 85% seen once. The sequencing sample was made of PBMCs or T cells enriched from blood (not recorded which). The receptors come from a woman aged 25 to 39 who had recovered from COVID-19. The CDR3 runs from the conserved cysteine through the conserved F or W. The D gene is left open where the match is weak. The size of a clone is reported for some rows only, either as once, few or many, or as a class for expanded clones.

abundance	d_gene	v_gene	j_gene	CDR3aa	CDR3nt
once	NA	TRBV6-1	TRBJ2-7	CASSEGPYTSWYF	TGTGCCAGCAGTGAAGGTCCTTATACGAGTTGGTACTTC
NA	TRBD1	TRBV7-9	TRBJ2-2	CASSLYRGDTGELFF	TGTGCCAGCAGCTTGTACAGGGGTGACACCGGGGAGCTGTTTTTT
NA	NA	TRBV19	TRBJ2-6	CASSIQGSGANVLTF	TGTGCCAGTAGTATACAGGGTTCTGGGGCCAACGTCCTGACTTTC
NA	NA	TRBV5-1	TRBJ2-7	CASSLDRVVHEQYF	TGCGCCAGCAGCTTGGACAGGGTGGTCCACGAGCAGTACTTC
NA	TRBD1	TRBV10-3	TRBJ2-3	CAISRGRTDTQYF	TGTGCCATCAGTAGGGGGCGCACAGATACGCAGTATTTT
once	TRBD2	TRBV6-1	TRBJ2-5	CASSEIGLAGGLGETQYF	TGTGCCAGCAGTGAAATTGGACTAGCGGGGGGGCTCGGAGAGACCCAGTACTTC
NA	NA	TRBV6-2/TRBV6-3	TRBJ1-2	CASSYRRDFYTF	TGTGCCAGCAGTTACAGGCGGGATTTCTACACCTTC
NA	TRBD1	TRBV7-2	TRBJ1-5	CASSLGTGIGQPQHF	TGTGCCAGCAGCCTGGGGACAGGGATCGGGCAGCCCCAGCATTTT
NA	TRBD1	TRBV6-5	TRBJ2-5	CASKRTGVLETQYF	TGTGCCAGCAAGCGGACAGGGGTTTTGGAGACCCAGTACTTC
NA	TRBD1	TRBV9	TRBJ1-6	CASSVKTGASPLHF	TGTGCCAGCAGCGTGAAGACAGGGGCTTCACCCCTCCACTTT
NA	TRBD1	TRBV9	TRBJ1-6	CASSVGQGLHSPLHF	TGTGCCAGCAGCGTTGGACAGGGCTTACATTCACCCCTCCACTTT
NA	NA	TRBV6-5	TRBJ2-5	CASFQGPRETQYF	TGTGCCAGCTTTCAGGGTCCCCGGGAGACCCAGTACTTC
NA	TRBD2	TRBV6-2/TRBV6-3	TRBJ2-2	CASSRGLAVHTGELFF	TGTGCCAGCAGCCGGGGACTAGCGGTACACACCGGGGAGCTGTTTTTT
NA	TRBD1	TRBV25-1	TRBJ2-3	CASSVQGENTQYF	TGTGCCAGCAGTGTACAGGGGGAAAATACGCAGTATTTT
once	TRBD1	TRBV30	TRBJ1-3	CAWTQGAGNTIYF	TGTGCCTGGACCCAGGGGGCTGGAAACACCATATATTTT
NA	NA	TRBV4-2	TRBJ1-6	CASSQERASPLHF	TGTGCCAGCAGCCAAGAAAGAGCGTCACCCCTCCACTTT
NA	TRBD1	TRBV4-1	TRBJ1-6	CASSQMGQGNNSPLHF	TGCGCCAGCAGCCAAATGGGACAGGGGAATAATTCACCCCTCCACTTT
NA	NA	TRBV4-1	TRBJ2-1	CASSQDQVSYNEQFF	TGCGCCAGCAGCCAAGATCAGGTCTCCTACAATGAGCAGTTCTTC
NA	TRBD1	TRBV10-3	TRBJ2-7	CAASQGVEYEQYF	TGTGCCGCGTCCCAGGGGGTAGAATACGAGCAGTACTTC
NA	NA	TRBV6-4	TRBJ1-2	CASSVAGAQGGYTF	TGTGCCAGCAGTGTGGCAGGGGCCCAGGGCGGCTACACCTTC
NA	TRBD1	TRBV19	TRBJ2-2	CASGQGNTGELFF	TGTGCCAGTGGACAGGGCAACACCGGGGAGCTGTTTTTT
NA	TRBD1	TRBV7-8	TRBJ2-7	CASSYQGVLAPYEQYF	TGTGCCAGCAGCTATCAGGGGGTTTTGGCGCCCTACGAGCAGTACTTC
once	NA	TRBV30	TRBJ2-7	CAWSLGSYEQYF	TGTGCCTGGAGTCTCGGCTCCTACGAGCAGTACTTC
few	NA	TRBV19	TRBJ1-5	CASNGILGADQPQHF	TGTGCCAGTAATGGGATCTTAGGAGCGGATCAGCCCCAGCATTTT
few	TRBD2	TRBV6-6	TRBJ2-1	CASSPTGTGGAFEQFF	TGTGCCAGCAGTCCCACAGGGACCGGGGGGGCGTTTGAGCAGTTCTTC
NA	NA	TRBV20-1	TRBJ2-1	CSASGYSGLSVSVNEQFF	TGCAGTGCTAGTGGGTACAGCGGGCTTAGCGTATCGGTAAATGAGCAGTTCTTC
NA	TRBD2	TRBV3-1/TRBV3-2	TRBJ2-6	CASSLTPWGGSSGANVLTF	TGTGCCAGCAGCCTGACTCCCTGGGGGGGATCCTCTGGGGCCAACGTCCTGACTTTC
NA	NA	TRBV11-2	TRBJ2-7	CASSQTGQGEQYF	TGTGCCAGCAGCCAGACGGGGCAGGGGGAGCAGTACTTC
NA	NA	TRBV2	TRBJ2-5	CASSGAPRQGRGETQYF	TGTGCCAGCAGTGGGGCCCCTCGACAGGGGAGGGGAGAGACCCAGTACTTC
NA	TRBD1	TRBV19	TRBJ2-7	CASSSTGGGEQYF	TGTGCCAGTAGTAGCACAGGGGGCGGCGAGCAGTACTTC
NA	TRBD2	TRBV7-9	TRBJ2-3	CASSLGGSGDTQYF	TGTGCCAGCAGCTTAGGAGGTAGCGGGGATACGCAGTATTTT
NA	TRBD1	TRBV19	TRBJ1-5	CASKRDRVDQPQHF	TGTGCCAGCAAGCGGGACAGGGTCGATCAGCCCCAGCATTTT
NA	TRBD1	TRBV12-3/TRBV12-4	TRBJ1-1	CASSRGLGTEAFF	TGTGCCAGCAGCAGGGGGCTTGGGACTGAAGCTTTCTTT
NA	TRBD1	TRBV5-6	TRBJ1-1	CASSPDRGRPEAFF	TGTGCCAGCAGCCCGGACAGGGGTAGGCCTGAAGCTTTCTTT
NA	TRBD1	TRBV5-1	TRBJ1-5	CASSLGDRGGGQPQHF	TGCGCCAGCAGCTTGGGTGACAGGGGTGGCGGTCAGCCCCAGCATTTT